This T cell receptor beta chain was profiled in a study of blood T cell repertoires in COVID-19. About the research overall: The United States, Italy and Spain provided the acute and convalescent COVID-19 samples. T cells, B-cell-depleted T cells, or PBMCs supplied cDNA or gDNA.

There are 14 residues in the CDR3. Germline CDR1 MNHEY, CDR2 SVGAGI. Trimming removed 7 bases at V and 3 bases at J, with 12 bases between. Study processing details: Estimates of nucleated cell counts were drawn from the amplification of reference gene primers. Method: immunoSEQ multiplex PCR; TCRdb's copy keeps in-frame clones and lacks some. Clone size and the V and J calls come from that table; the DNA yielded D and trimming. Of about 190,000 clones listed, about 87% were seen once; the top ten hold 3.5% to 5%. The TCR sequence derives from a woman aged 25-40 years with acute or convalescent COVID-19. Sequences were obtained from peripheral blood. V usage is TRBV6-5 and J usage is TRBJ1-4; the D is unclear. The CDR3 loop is CASNLDAANEKLFF. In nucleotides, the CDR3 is TGTGCCAGCAACTTGGATGCGGCTAATGAAAAACTGTTTTTT.